Reported below is one TCR beta chain. The antigen is undetermined. This entry belongs to a study of T cells after yellow fever vaccination. On the study more broadly: Fractions containing few cells were prepared with SMART-Seq v4 Ultra Low Input. General study points: Subsequent to the booster, the majority of primary-vaccination clones reappeared (roughly 95% CD4, 88% CD8).

TCRdb ran MiXCR on the 5' RACE reads and lists one entry per CDR3 protein. The table shows some 300,000 distinct CDR3 sequences, with around 8.6% occurring only once. This sequence originates from a man between 18 and 29 years old who received the YFV17D yellow fever vaccine. Here the sequenced sample was CD4+ T cells sorted from PBMCs, taken 5 days after the yellow fever booster vaccination.

The CDR3 loop reads CASSVYITGELFF. As DNA, the CDR3 is TGTGCCAGCAGCGTCTACATCACCGGGGAGCTGTTTTTT. The chain is built from TRBV9 and TRBJ2-2; D is unresolved. The V end lost 2 bases, the J end lost 4 bases, and 6 bases lay between the germline ends. Per the germline V gene, CDR1 is SGDLS and CDR2 is YYNGEE. The CDR3 has 13 residues.